This T cell receptor beta chain was sequenced during a study of T-cell reconstitution after alpha-beta-depleted transplantation in children. In its sample, this clonotype was seen a few times. A library of TCRbeta sequences, prepared with unique molecular identifiers, was generated. TCRdb re-called the PCR reads through MiXCR, storing one row per CDR3 protein. The data contain approximately 1,000,000 distinct CDR3 sequences, about 29% of them singletons. Germline values: CDR1 MNHEY, CDR2 SMNVEV (reference sequence). The CDR3 is 15 residues long. V was cut by 2 bases and J by 1 base, with 9 bases left in between.

J is TRBJ2-1 and V is TRBV27; D is ambiguous. The sample in question was PBMCs, mostly from graft donor cells, obtained 360 days after TCRalphabeta/CD19-depleted stem cell transplant. The source is a boy under two years old who had a stem cell transplant for SCID, so the T cells may come from the graft donor. The CDR3 loop reads CASSLRRTSYNEQFF. CDR3 bases: TGTGCCAGCAGTTTAAGGCGGACGTCCTACAATGAGCAGTTCTTC.